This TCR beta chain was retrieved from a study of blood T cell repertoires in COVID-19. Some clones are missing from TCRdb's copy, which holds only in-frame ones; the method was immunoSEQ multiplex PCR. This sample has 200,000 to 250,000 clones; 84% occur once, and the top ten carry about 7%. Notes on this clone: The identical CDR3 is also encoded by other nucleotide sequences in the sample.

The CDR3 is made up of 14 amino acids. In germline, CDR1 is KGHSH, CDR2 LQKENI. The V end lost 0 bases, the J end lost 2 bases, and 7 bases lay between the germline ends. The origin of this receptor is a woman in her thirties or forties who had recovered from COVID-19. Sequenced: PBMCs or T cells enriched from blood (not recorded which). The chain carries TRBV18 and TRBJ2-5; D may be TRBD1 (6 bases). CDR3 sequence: CASSPPGTQETQYF. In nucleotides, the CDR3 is TGTGCCAGCTCACCACCAGGGACACAAGAGACCCAGTACTTC.